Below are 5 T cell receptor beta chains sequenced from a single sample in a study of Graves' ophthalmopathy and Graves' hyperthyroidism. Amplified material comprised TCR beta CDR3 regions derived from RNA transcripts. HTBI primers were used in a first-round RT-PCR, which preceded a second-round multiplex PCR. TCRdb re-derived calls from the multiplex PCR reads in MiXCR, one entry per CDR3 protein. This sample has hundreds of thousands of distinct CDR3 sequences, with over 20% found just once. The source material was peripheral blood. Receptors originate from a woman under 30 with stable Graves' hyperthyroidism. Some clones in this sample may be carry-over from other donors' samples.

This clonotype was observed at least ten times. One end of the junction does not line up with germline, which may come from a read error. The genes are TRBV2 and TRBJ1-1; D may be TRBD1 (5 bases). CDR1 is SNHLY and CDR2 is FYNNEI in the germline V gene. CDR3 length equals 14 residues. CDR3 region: CASSLQERNTEAFF. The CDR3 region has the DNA TGTGCCAGCAGTTTACAGGAGAGGAACACTGAGGCTTTCTTT.

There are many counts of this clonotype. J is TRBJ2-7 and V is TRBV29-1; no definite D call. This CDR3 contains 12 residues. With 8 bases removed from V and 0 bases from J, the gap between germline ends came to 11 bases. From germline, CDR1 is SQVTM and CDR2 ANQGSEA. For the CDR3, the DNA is TGCAGCACAACAGTTAGCTCCTACGAGCAGTACTTC. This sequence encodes CSTTVSSYEQYF.

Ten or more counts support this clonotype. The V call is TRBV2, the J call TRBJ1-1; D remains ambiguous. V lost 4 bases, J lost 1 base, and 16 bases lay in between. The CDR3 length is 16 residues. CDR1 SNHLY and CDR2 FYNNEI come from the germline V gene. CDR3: CASSGHARRENTEAFF. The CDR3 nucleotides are TGTGCCAGCAGTGGACACGCCCGACGGGAGAACACTGAAGCTTTCTTT.

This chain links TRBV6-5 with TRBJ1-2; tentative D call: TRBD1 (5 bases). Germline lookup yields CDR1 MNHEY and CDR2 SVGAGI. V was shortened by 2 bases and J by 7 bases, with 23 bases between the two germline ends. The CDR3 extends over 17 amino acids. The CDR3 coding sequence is TGTGCCAGCAGTTACACGGGACTTCGAAGTGGACCCGCTGGCTACACCTTC. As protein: CASSYTGLRSGPAGYTF.

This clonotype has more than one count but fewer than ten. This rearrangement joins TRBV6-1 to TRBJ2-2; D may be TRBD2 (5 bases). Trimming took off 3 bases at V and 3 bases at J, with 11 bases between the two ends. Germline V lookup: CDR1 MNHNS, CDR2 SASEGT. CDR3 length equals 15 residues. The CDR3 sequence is CASSDAGLHTGELFF. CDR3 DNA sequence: TGTGCCAGCAGTGACGCCGGACTCCACACCGGGGAGCTGTTTTTT.